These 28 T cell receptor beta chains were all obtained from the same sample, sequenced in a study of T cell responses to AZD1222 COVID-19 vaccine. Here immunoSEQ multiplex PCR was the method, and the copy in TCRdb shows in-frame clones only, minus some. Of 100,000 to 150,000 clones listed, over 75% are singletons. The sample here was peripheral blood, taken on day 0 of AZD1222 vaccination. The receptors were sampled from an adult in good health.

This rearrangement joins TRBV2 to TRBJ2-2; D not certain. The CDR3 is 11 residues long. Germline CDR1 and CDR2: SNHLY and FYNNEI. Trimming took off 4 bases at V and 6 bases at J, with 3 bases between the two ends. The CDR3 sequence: CASSAAGELFF. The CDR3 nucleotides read TGTGCCAGCAGTGCGGCCGGGGAGCTGTTTTTT.

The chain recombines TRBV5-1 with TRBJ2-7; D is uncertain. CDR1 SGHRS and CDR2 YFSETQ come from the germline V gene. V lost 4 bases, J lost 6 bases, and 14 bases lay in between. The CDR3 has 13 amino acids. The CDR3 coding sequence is TGCGCCAGCAGCCCCGCTACGGGCGGCGAGCAGTACTTC. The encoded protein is CASSPATGGEQYF.

Here the CDR3 DNA reads TGTGCCATCAGTGATGGCGGGACCCGCACAGATACGCAGTATTTT. This translates into CAISDGGTRTDTQYF. The V gene is TRBV10-3, the J gene TRBJ2-3; D might be TRBD2 (6 bases). Trimming took off 3 bases at V and 1 base at J, with 11 bases between the two ends. CDR3 length equals 15 residues. CDR1 and CDR2 (germline): ENHRY, SYGVKD.

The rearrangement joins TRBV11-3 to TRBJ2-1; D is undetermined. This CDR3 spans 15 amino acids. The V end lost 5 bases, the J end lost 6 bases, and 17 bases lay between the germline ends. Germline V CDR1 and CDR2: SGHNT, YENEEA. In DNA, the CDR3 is TGTGCCAGCAGCCCCTATCATTCAGCCTCCAATGAGCAGTTCTTC. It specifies CASSPYHSASNEQFF.

For the CDR3, the DNA is TGTGCCAGCCGCGGGGCGTTGAACACTGAAGCTTTCTTT. Its translation: CASRGALNTEAFF. The rearrangement uses TRBV28 and TRBJ1-1; maybe TRBD1 (5 bases). The length of the CDR3 is 13 residues. The germline V and J ends were trimmed by 8 bases and 0 bases, with 10 bases remaining between them. CDR1 is MDHEN, CDR2 SYDVKM, per germline.

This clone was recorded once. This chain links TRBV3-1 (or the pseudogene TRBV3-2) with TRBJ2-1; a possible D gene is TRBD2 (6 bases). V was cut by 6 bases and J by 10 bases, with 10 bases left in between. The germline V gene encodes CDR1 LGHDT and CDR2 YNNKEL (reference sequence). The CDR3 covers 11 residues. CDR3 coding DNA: TGTGCCAGCAGATACCGGGGGGAGCAGTTCTTC. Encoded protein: CASRYRGEQFF.

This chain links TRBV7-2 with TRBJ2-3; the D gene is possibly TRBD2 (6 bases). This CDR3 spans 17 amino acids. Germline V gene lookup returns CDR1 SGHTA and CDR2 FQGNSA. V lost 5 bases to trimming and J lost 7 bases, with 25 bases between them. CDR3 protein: CASSNLGWRAGVNTQYF. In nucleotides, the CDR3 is TGTGCCAGCAGCAATCTCGGGTGGAGGGCCGGGGTGAATACGCAGTATTTT.

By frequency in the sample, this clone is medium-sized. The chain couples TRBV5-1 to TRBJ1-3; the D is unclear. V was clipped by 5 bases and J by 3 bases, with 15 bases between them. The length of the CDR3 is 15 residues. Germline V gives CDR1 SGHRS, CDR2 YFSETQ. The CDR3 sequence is CASRPGVGVGNTIYF. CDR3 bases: TGCGCCAGCAGACCAGGAGTCGGGGTTGGAAACACCATATATTTT.

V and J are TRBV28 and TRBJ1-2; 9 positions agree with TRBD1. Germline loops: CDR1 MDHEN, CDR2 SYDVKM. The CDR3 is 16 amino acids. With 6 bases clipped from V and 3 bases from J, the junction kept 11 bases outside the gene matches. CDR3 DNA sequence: TGTGCCAGCAGGGACAGGGGCGGGACGTCGGACTATGGCTACACCTTC. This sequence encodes CASRDRGGTSDYGYTF.

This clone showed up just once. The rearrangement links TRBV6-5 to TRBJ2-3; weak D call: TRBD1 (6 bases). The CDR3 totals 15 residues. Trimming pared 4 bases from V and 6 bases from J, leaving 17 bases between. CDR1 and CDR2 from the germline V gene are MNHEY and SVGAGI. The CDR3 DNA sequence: TGTGCCAGCAGTTCCAGGACAGATGGAAAGGATACGCAGTATTTT. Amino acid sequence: CASSSRTDGKDTQYF.

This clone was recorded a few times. CDR3 amino acids: CASSAQGGNQPQHF. The CDR3, as DNA: TGCGCCAGCAGCGCACAGGGGGGCAATCAGCCCCAGCATTTT. The chain couples TRBV5-1 to TRBJ1-5; TRBD1 matches at 8 bases. V lost 4 bases to trimming and J lost 2 bases; unmatched junction nucleotides: 2. The CDR3 loop spans 14 amino acids. Germline CDR1 is SGHRS and CDR2 is YFSETQ.

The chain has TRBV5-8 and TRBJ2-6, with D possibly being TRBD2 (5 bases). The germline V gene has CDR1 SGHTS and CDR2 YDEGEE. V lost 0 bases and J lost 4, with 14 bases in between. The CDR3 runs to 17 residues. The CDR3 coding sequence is TGTGCCAGCAGCTTGGCTTTAGAGGGAGCCGGGGCCAACGTCCTGACTTTC. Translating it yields CASSLALEGAGANVLTF. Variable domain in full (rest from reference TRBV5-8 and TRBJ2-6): EAGVTQSPTHLIKTRGQQATLRCSPISGHTSVYWYQQALGLGLQFLLWYDEGEERNRGNFPPRFSGRQFPNYSSELNVNALELEDSALYLCASSLALEGAGANVLTFGAGSRLTVL.

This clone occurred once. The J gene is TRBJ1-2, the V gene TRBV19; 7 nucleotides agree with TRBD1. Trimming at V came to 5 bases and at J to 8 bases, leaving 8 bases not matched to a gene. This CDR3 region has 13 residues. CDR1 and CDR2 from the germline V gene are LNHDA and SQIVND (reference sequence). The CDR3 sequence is CASSGRQGGGYTF. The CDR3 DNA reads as TGTGCCAGTAGTGGACGACAGGGTGGCGGCTACACCTTC.

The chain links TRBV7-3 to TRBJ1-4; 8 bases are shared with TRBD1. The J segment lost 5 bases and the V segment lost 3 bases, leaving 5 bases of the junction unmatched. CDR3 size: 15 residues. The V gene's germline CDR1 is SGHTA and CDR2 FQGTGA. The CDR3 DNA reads TGTGCCAGCAGCTTGGACAGGGCCTTAAATGAAAAACTGTTTTTT. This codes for CASSLDRALNEKLFF.

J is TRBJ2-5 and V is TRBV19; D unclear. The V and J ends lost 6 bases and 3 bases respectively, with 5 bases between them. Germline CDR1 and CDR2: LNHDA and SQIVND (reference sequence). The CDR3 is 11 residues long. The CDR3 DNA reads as TGTGCCAGTAGCAAAAAAGAGACCCAGTACTTC. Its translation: CASSKKETQYF. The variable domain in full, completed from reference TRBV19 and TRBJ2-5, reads DGGITQSPKYLFRKEGQNVTLSCEQNLNHDAMYWYRQDPGQGLRLIYYSQIVNDFQKGDIAEGYSVSREKKESFPLTVTSAQKNPTAFYLCASSKKETQYFGPGTRLLVL.

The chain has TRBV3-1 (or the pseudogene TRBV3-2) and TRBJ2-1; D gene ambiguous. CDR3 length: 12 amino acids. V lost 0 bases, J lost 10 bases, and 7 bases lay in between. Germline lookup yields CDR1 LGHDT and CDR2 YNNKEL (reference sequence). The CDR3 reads CASSQEVGEQFF. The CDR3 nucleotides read TGTGCCAGCAGCCAAGAGGTGGGAGAGCAGTTCTTC.

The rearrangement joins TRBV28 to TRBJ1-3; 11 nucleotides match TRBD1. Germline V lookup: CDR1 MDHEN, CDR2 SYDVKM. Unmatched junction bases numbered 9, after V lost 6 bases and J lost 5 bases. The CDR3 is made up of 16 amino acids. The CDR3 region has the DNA TGTGCCAGCAGCCCGGACAGGGGGCGTTTACGAAACACCATATATTTT. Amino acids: CASSPDRGRLRNTIYF.

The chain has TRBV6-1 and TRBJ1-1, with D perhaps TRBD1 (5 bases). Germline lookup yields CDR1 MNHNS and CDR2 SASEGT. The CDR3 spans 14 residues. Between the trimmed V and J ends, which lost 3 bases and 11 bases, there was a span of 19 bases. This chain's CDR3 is CASSERGGGTQAFF. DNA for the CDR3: TGTGCCAGCAGTGAGAGGGGTGGGGGGACCCAGGCTTTCTTT.

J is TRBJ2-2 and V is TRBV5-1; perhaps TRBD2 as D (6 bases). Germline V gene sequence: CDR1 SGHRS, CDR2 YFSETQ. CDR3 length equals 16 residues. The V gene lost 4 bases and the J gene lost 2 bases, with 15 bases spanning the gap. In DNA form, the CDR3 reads TGCGCCAGCAGCCCGGCTGGGGCGGGAAACACCGGGGAGCTGTTTTTT. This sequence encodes CASSPAGAGNTGELFF.

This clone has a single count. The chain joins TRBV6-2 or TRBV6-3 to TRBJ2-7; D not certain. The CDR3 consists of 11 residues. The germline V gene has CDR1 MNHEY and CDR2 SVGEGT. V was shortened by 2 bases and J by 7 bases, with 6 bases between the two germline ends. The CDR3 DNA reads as TGTGCCAGCAGTTACAGGAGAGAGCAGTACTTC. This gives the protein CASSYRREQYF.

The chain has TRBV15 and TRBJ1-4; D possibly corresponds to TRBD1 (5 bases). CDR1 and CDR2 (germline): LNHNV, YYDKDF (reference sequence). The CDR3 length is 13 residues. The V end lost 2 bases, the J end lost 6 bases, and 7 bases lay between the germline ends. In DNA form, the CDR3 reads TGTGCCACCAGCAGAAGGGGTGATGAAAAACTGTTTTTT. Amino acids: CATSRRGDEKLFF.

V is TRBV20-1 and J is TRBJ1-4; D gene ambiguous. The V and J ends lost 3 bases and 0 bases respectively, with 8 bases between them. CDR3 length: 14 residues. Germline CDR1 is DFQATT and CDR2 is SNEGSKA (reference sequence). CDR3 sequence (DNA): TGCAGTGCTAGTTTCCAGGCAACTAATGAAAAACTGTTTTTT. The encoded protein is CSASFQATNEKLFF.

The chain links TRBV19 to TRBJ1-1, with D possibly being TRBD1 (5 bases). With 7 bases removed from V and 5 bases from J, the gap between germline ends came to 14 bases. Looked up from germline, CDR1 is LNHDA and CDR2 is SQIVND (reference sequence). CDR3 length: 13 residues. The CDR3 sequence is CASTPTAGTEAFF. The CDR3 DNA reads TGTGCCAGTACTCCGACGGCAGGGACTGAAGCTTTCTTT.

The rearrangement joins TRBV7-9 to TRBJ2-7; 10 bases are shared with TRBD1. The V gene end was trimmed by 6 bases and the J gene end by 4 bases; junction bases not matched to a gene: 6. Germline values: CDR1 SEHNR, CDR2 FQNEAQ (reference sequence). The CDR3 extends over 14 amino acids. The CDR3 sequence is CASRRQGAPYEQYF. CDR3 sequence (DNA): TGTGCCAGCAGAAGACAGGGGGCCCCTTACGAGCAGTACTTC.

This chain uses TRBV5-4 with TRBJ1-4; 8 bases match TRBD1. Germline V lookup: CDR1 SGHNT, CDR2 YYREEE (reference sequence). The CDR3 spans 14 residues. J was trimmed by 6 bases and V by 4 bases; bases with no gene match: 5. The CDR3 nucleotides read TGTGCCAGCAGCCTTGACAGGGGAGATGAAAAACTGTTTTTT. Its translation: CASSLDRGDEKLFF.

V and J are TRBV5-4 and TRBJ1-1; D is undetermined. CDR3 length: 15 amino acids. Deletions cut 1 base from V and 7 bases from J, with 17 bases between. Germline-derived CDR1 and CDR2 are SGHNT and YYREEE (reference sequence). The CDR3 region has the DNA TGTGCCAGCAGCTTGTATGGTGTCAGATTCGGTGAAGCTTTCTTT. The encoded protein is CASSLYGVRFGEAFF.

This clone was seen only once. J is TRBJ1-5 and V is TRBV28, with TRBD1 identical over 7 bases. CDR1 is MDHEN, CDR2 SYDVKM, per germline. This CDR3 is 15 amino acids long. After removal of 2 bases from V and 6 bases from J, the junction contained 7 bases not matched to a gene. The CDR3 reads CASSLSQGVVQPQHF. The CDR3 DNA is TGTGCCAGCAGTTTAAGTCAGGGGGTTGTTCAGCCCCAGCATTTT.

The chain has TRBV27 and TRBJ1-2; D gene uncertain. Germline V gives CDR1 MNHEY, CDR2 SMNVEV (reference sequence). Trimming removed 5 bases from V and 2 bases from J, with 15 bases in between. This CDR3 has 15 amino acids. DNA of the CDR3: TGTGCCAGCAGTGACGGACGGTTTCCCAACTATGGCTACACCTTC. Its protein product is CASSDGRFPNYGYTF.